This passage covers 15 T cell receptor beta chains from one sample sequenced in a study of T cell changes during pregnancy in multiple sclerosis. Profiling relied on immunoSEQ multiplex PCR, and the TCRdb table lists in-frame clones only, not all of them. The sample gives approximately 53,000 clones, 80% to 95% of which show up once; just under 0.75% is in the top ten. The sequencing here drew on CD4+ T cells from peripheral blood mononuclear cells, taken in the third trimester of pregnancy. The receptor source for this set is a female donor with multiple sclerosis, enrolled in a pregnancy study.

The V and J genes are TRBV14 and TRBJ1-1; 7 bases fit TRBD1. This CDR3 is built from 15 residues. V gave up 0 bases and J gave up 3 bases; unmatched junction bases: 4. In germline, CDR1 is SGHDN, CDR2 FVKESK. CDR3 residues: CASSQDPGGYTEAFF. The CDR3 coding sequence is TGTGCCAGCAGCCAAGATCCAGGGGGATACACTGAAGCTTTCTTT.

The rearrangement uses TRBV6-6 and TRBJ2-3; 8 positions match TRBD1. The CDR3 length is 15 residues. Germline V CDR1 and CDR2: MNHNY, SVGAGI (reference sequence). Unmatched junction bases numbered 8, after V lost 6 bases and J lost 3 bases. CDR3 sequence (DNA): TGTGCCAGCAGATTTTGGACAGGGTCAACAGATACGCAGTATTTT. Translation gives CASRFWTGSTDTQYF.

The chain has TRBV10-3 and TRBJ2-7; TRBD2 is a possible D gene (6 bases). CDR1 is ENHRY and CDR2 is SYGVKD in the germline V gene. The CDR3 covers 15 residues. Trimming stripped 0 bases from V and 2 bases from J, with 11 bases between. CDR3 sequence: CAISESRGYPYEQYF. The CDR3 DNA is TGTGCCATCAGTGAGTCCCGGGGGTACCCCTACGAGCAGTACTTC.

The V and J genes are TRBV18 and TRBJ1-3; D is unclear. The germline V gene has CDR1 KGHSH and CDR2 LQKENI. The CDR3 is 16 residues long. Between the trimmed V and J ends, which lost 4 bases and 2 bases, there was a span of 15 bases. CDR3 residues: CASSLGRVNAGNTIYF. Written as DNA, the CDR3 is TGTGCCAGCTCACTAGGCCGGGTAAATGCTGGAAACACCATATATTTT. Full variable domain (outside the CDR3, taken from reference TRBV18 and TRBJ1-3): NAGVMQNPRHLVRRRGQEARLRCSPMKGHSHVYWYRQLPEEGLKFMVYLQKENIIDESGMPKERFSAEFPKEGPSILRIQQVVRGDSAAYFCASSLGRVNAGNTIYFGEGSWLTVV.

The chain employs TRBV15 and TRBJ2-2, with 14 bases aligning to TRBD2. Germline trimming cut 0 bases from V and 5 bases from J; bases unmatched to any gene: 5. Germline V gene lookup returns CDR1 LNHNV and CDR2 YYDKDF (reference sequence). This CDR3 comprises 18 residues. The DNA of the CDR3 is TGTGCCACCAGCAGAGATAAGAGACTAGCGGGGGGGACCGGGGAGCTGTTTTTT. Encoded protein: CATSRDKRLAGGTGELFF.

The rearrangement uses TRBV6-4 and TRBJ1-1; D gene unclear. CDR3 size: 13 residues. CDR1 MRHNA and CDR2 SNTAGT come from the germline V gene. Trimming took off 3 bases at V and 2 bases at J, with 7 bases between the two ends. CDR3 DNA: TGTGCCAGCAGTGATGAGGCTAACACTGAAGCTTTCTTT. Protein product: CASSDEANTEAFF.

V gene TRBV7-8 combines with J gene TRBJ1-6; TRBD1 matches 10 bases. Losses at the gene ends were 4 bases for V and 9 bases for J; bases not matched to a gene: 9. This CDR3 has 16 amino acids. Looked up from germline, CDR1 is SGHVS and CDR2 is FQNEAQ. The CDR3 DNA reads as TGTGCCAGCAGCTATAGACAGGGGGCGACGACTTCACCCCTCCACTTT. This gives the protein CASSYRQGATTSPLHF.

Here the CDR3 reads CASSRELAGNTIYF. The CDR3 coding sequence is TGTGCCAGCTCCCGAGAGTTAGCTGGAAACACCATATATTTT. V usage is TRBV18 and J usage is TRBJ1-3; D not certain. The germline gives CDR1 KGHSH, CDR2 LQKENI. The CDR3 has 14 residues. Trimming removed 6 bases from V and 2 bases from J, with 11 bases in between.

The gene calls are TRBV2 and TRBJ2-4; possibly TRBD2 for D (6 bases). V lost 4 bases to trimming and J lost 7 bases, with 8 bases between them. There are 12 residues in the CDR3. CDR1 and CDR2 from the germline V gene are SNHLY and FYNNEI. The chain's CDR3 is CASSAEGNIQYF. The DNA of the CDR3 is TGTGCCAGCAGTGCGGAGGGGAACATTCAGTACTTC.

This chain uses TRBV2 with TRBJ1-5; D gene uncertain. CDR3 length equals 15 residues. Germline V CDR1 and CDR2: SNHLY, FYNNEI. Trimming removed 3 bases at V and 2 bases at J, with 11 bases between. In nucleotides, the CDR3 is TGTGCCAGCAGTGAGAACAGCGGCCGCAATCAGCCCCAGCATTTT. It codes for CASSENSGRNQPQHF.

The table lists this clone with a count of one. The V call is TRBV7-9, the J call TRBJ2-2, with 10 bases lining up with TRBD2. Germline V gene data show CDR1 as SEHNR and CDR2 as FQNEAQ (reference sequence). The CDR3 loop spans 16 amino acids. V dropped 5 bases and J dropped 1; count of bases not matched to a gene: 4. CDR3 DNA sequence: TGTGCCAGCAGCGTTTCTAGCGGGGGGAACACCGGGGAGCTGTTTTTT. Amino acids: CASSVSSGGNTGELFF.

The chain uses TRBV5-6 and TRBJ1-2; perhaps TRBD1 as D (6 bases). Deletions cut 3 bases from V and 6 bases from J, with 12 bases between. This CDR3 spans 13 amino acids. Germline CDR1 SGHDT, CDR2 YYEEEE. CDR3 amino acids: CASSWVGAHGYTF. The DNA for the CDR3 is TGTGCCAGCAGCTGGGTGGGGGCGCATGGCTACACCTTC.

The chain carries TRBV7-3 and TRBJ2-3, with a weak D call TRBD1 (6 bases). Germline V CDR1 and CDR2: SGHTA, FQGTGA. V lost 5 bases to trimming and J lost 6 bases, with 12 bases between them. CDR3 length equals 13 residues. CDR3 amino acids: CASSPGATDTQYF. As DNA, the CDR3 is TGTGCCAGCAGCCCAGGGGCTACGGATACGCAGTATTTT.

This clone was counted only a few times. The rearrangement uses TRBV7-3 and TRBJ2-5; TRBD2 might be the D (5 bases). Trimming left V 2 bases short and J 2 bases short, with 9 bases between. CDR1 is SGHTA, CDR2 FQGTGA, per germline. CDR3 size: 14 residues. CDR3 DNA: TGTGCCAGCAGCTTAGATTGGACTCAAGAGACCCAGTACTTC. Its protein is CASSLDWTQETQYF.

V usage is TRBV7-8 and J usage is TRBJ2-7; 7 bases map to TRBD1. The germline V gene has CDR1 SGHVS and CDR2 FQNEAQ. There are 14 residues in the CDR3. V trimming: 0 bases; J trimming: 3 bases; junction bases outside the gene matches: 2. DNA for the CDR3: TGTGCCAGCAGCTTAGCGCACAGGGGCTACGAGCAGTACTTC. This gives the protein CASSLAHRGYEQYF. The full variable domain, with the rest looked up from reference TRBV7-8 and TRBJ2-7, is GAGVSQSPRYKVAKRGQDVALRCDPISGHVSLFWYQQALGQGPEFLTYFQNEAQLDKSGLPSDRFFAERPEGSVSTLKIQRTQQEDSAVYLCASSLAHRGYEQYFGPGTRLTVT.